This entry concerns a single T cell receptor (beta chain). The entry originates in a study of blood T cell repertoires in COVID-19. Study context: The United States, Italy and Spain supplied acute and convalescent COVID-19 samples. Sources were T cells, B-cell-depleted T cells, or PBMCs; the material itself was cDNA or gDNA.

V was clipped by 5 bases and J by 4 bases; unmatched bases: 11. This CDR3 has 16 amino acids. CDR1 is SNHLY, CDR2 FYNNEI, per germline. Authors' data handling: Estimates of nucleated cell counts were drawn from the amplification of reference gene primers. The protocol was immunoSEQ multiplex PCR, while the TCRdb copy is restricted to in-frame clones and leaves out a portion. The V and J calls and clone size are taken from that table; D and trimming were inferred from the DNA. Seen here are fewer than 100,000 clones, approximately 86% observed once, and the top ten hold 10% to 13%. The V gene is TRBV2, the J gene TRBJ1-5, with 7 bases fitting TRBD1. The TCR originated in a man over 45 with acute or convalescent COVID-19. The sample was peripheral blood. CDR3 residues: CASSYDRDRTNQPQHF. CDR3 DNA: TGTGCCAGCAGTTATGACCGGGACAGAACGAATCAGCCCCAGCATTTT. Full variable domain (rest looked up from reference TRBV2 and TRBJ1-5): EPEVTQTPSHQVTQMGQEVILRCVPISNHLYFYWYRQILGQKVEFLVSFYNNEISEKSEIFDDQFSVERPDGSNFTLKIRSTKLEDSAMYFCASSYDRDRTNQPQHFGDGTRLSIL.